The 28 T cell receptor beta chains in this list originate from one sample, sequenced in a study of molecular identifiers for immune sequencing clone quantification (dated 2018 in TCRdb). Libraries came from PCR. The sequencer listed for this sample is NextSeq 500. Using fastp trimming at Q25 and MiXCR clonotype assembly, TCRdb reanalyzed the public sequencing data and kept in-frame beta chains. Every entry covers one CDR3 protein and lists the most common genes and DNA from its rows. A total of about 320,000 distinct CDR3 sequences appear in this sample, 24% of them only once. Jointly, the top ten make up 0.65% to 0.95% of the sample. Material for sequencing was naive CD8+ T cells from blood, with Jurkat cell RNA spiked in. The cell subset or site label here, explained by the study, means: FACS-sorted CD8+CD4-CCR7+CD45RA+ naive T cells. These receptors were obtained from a human donor in good health. Some libraries in this study had Jurkat cell RNA spiked in.

The genes are TRBV12-3 or TRBV12-4 and TRBJ1-5, with D unclear. There are 17 residues in the CDR3. The V end lost 2 bases, the J end lost 0 bases, and 14 bases lay between the germline ends. The CDR3 spells CASSLFQLGTSNQPQHF. The CDR3 region has the DNA TGTGCCAGCAGTTTATTCCAACTAGGCACTAGCAATCAGCCCCAGCATTTT.

CDR3 sequence reads: CASSLERNQPQHF. The CDR3 nucleotides read TGTGCCAGCAGCTTAGAGCGCAATCAGCCCCAGCATTTT. V is TRBV11-2 and J is TRBJ1-5; no clear D. Looked up from germline, CDR1 is SGHAT and CDR2 is FQNNGV. The CDR3 is 13 residues long. V was shortened by 0 bases and J by 2 bases, with 2 bases between the two germline ends.

At least ten counts were recorded for this clonotype. V and J are TRBV24-1 and TRBJ1-5; 10 bases map to TRBD1. This CDR3 has 16 amino acids. Germline-derived CDR1 and CDR2 are KGHDR and SFDVKD. After removal of 4 bases from V and 3 bases from J, the junction contained 5 bases not matched to a gene. CDR3 coding DNA: TGTGCCACCAGTGACGGACAGGGGGGAGTCAATCAGCCCCAGCATTTT. It yields the protein CATSDGQGGVNQPQHF.

This clonotype was picked up a small number of times. This chain uses TRBV7-9 with TRBJ1-1, with D hard to call. V was shortened by 5 bases and J by 7 bases, with 11 bases between the two germline ends. The CDR3 has 12 amino acids. Looked up from germline, CDR1 is SEHNR and CDR2 is FQNEAQ (reference sequence). CDR3 region: CASSLGYLEAFF. CDR3 DNA: TGTGCCAGCAGCCTAGGGTACCTTGAAGCTTTCTTT.

Ten or more counts support this clonotype. CDR3 protein: CASSTGNGFQETQYF. The CDR3 DNA follows: TGTGCCAGCAGCACAGGGAATGGGTTCCAAGAGACCCAGTACTTC. The chain couples TRBV7-8 to TRBJ2-5; a possible D gene is TRBD1 (6 bases). V lost 5 bases and J lost 1, with 14 bases in between. The CDR3 covers 15 residues. Germline CDR1 SGHVS, CDR2 FQNEAQ.

This clonotype came up a few times. A much larger clonotype is one base distant, so this may be a read error. This chain joins TRBV5-6 and TRBJ2-1, with 11 nucleotides matching TRBD2. CDR1 is SGHDT, CDR2 YYEEEE, per germline. The CDR3 consists of 14 residues. The V gene end was trimmed by 4 bases and the J gene end by 9 bases; junction bases not matched to a gene: 6. The CDR3: CASSPGLAVIEQFF. As DNA, the CDR3 is TGTGCCAGCAGCCCGGGACTAGCGGTAATTGAGCAGTTCTTC.

As concerns this clonotype: Just one base apart from a much larger clone, this may be a read error. V usage is TRBV2 and J usage is TRBJ2-1; possibly TRBD2 for D (6 bases). V shed 8 bases and J shed 4 bases, with 12 bases lying between them. The CDR3 runs to 13 residues. Per germline, CDR1 SNHLY and CDR2 FYNNEI. CDR3 sequence: CASGPSEYNEQFF. As DNA, the CDR3 is TGTGCCAGCGGGCCTAGCGAGTACAATGAGCAGTTCTTC.

The chain joins TRBV10-2 to TRBJ2-7; the D gene could be TRBD1 or TRBD2 (6 bases each). This CDR3 is built from 14 residues. The germline V gene encodes CDR1 WSHSY and CDR2 SAAADI. Deletions cut 5 bases from V and 2 bases from J, with 13 bases between. CDR3 loop: CASSNRGQTYEQYF. CDR3 DNA: TGCGCCAGCAGTAACCGGGGGCAAACCTACGAGCAGTACTTC.

This sequence joins TRBV28 and TRBJ1-1, with TRBD1 identical over 11 bases. Unmatched junction bases numbered 9, after V lost 6 bases and J lost 6 bases. The CDR3 has 15 amino acids. Germline lookup yields CDR1 MDHEN and CDR2 SYDVKM. The CDR3 sequence: CASRPSGQGVSEAFF. The CDR3 DNA sequence: TGTGCCAGCAGACCATCGGGACAGGGGGTTTCTGAAGCTTTCTTT.

The rearrangement uses TRBV7-2 and TRBJ2-7, with TRBD2 as a possible D gene (5 bases). The V gene's germline CDR1 is SGHTA and CDR2 FQGNSA. The V gene lost 5 bases and the J gene lost 2 bases, with 16 bases spanning the gap. CDR3 size: 15 residues. CDR3 residues: CASSPIPWTAYEQYF. The CDR3, as DNA: TGTGCCAGCAGCCCGATACCGTGGACTGCCTACGAGCAGTACTTC. Full variable domain (remainder filled in from reference TRBV7-2 and TRBJ2-7): GAGVSQSPSNKVTEKGKDVELRCDPISGHTALYWYRQSLGQGLEFLIYFQGNSAPDKSGLPSDRFSAERTGGSVSTLTIQRTQQEDSAVYLCASSPIPWTAYEQYFGPGTRLTVT.

This clonotype was seen ten or more times. V gene TRBV4-3 combines with J gene TRBJ1-1; D call uncertain. V was clipped by 2 bases and J by 4 bases, with 8 bases between them. The CDR3 totals 13 residues. Germline lookup yields CDR1 LGHNA and CDR2 YSLEER. The CDR3 loop is CASSQYRGTEAFF. The DNA for the CDR3 is TGCGCCAGCAGCCAATACCGGGGCACTGAAGCTTTCTTT.

As to this clonotype: A much larger clone lies one base from this, so it may be a read error. The chain uses TRBV5-3 and TRBJ2-1; D remains unclear. TRBV5-3 is given ORF status, its function remaining uncertain. The CDR3 is 13 residues long. This CDR3 is CASSLECDNEQFF. The CDR3 region has the DNA TGTGCCAGCAGCTTGGAGTGTGATAATGAGCAGTTCTTC.

Of note for this clonotype: This may stem from a read error, because a much larger clone lies one nucleotide away. The chain employs TRBV30 and TRBJ1-2; no reliable D call. Germline V lookup: CDR1 GTSNPN, CDR2 SVGIG (reference sequence). Trimming took off 0 bases at V and 7 bases at J, with 9 bases between the two ends. The CDR3 sequence is 12 residues long. The CDR3 reads CAWSVTEVGYTF. In DNA, the CDR3 is TGTGCCTGGAGTGTCACAGAGGTTGGCTACACCTTC.

The chain carries TRBV4-2 and TRBJ2-7, with 15 bases that match TRBD2. V shed 4 bases and J 4 bases; nucleotides not matched to a gene: 2. CDR1 LGHNA and CDR2 YNFKEQ come from the germline V gene. The CDR3 covers 15 residues. Here the CDR3 reads CASSPGTSGRYEQYF. CDR3 sequence (DNA): TGTGCCAGCAGCCCCGGGACTAGCGGGAGGTACGAGCAGTACTTC.

This clonotype was seen a handful of times. The J gene is TRBJ1-1, the V gene TRBV15; 8 nucleotides line up with TRBD1. Germline CDR1 reads LNHNV; CDR2 reads YYDKDF (reference sequence). The CDR3 is made up of 16 amino acids. V shed 4 bases, J shed 8 bases, and the junction held 15 bases outside the gene matches. CDR3 bases: TGTGCCACCAGCACGACCAAGGAACCAGGGGGCGCAGAAGCTTTCTTT. Translation: CATSTTKEPGGAEAFF.

The chain carries TRBV5-5 and TRBJ2-3; TRBD2 matches at 9 bases. The V gene end was trimmed by 0 bases and the J gene end by 6 bases; junction bases not matched to a gene: 8. CDR1 and CDR2 (germline): SGHKS, YYEKEE (reference sequence). This CDR3 is built from 16 residues. The CDR3 region has the DNA TGTGCCAGCAGCTTGGGGGTAGCGGGAGTTCGGGATACGCAGTATTTT. Translated: CASSLGVAGVRDTQYF.

Concerning this clonotype: This clone may be a read error of a much larger clone one base away. The gene calls are TRBV5-4 and TRBJ2-3; D uncertain. CDR3 length: 17 residues. Trimming took 0 bases from V and 2 from J, leaving 16 bases between them. Germline V lookup: CDR1 SGHNT, CDR2 YYREEE (reference sequence). Written as DNA, the CDR3 is TGTGCCAGCAGCTTGGTGGGTAGCAGACCAACCACAGATACGCAGTATTTT. Protein sequence: CASSLVGSRPTTDTQYF.

This clonotype occurred many times. The CDR3 reads CASSVVPTDTQYF. CDR3 coding DNA: TGTGCCAGCAGCGTAGTTCCCACAGATACGCAGTATTTT. The chain is built from TRBV9 and TRBJ2-3; D not certain. Trimming took off 0 bases at V and 2 bases at J, with 4 bases between the two ends. The CDR3 sequence is 13 residues long. The germline V gene encodes CDR1 SGDLS and CDR2 YYNGEE.

This chain connects TRBV12-3 or TRBV12-4 to TRBJ2-7; TRBD1 matches at 9 bases. The CDR3 extends over 14 amino acids. With V trimmed by 5 bases and J by 5 bases, 7 bases remained unmatched. The CDR3: CASSPGTGPDEQYF. The CDR3 coding sequence is TGTGCCAGCAGTCCCGGGACAGGGCCCGACGAGCAGTACTTC.

As to this clonotype: A read error is likely, as this CDR3 ends without the conserved phenylalanine or tryptophan. The J gene is TRBJ2-3, the V gene TRBV5-1; D is ambiguous. There are 16 residues in the CDR3. Germline loops: CDR1 SGHRS, CDR2 YFSETQ. The V end was cut by 0 bases, the J end by 1 base, with 12 bases between. In DNA form, the CDR3 reads TGCGCCAGCAGCTTGGCTTGGGAAAGGGGCACAGATACGCAGTATCTT. This codes for CASSLAWERGTDTQYL.

This clonotype occurred many times. The rearrangement links TRBV7-6 to TRBJ2-3, with 13 bases lining up with TRBD2. From germline, CDR1 is SGHVS and CDR2 FNYEAQ. This CDR3 is built from 17 residues. The V gene end was trimmed by 0 bases and the J gene end by 3 bases; junction bases not matched to a gene: 3. CDR3 coding DNA: TGTGCCAGCAGCTTAGCCCCGGGACTAGCGGGGACAGATACGCAGTATTTT. It is translated as CASSLAPGLAGTDTQYF.

V gene TRBV12-3 or TRBV12-4 combines with J gene TRBJ2-5; 8 bases align to TRBD1. Trimming removed 3 bases from V and 2 bases from J; junction bases left unmatched: 8. The CDR3 extends over 16 amino acids. The CDR3, as DNA: TGTGCCAGCAGTTTCCGACAGGGGCCCGTACAAGAGACCCAGTACTTC. As protein: CASSFRQGPVQETQYF.

At least ten counts were recorded for this clonotype. CDR3 sequence: CASRVRGPDTQYF. In nucleotides, the CDR3 is TGTGCCAGCAGGGTGAGGGGCCCAGATACGCAGTATTTT. The chain joins TRBV6-2 or TRBV6-3 to TRBJ2-3; D might be TRBD1 or TRBD2, each matching 5 bases. In germline, CDR1 is MNHEY, CDR2 SVGEGT. V gave up 6 bases and J gave up 4 bases, with 11 bases separating them. This CDR3 region has 13 residues.

This clonotype was seen only a few times. V gene TRBV5-6 combines with J gene TRBJ2-2; D is ambiguous. Looked up from germline, CDR1 is SGHDT and CDR2 is YYEEEE. V lost 2 bases and J 1 base, leaving 6 bases between the germline ends. The CDR3 covers 14 residues. The CDR3, as DNA: TGTGCCAGCAGCTTAGGCATGAACACCGGGGAGCTGTTTTTT. It specifies CASSLGMNTGELFF.

Notes on this clonotype: A clone one base away is much larger, so this may be a read error. The conserved phenylalanine or tryptophan is not found at the CDR3 terminus, so this likely reflects a read error. The rearrangement joins TRBV11-2 to TRBJ2-6, with D possibly matching TRBD2 (5 bases). The V end was cut by 4 bases, the J end by 9 bases, with 28 bases between. Per germline, CDR1 SGHAT and CDR2 FQNNGV. This CDR3 has 19 residues. This chain's CDR3 is CASSSMGFGVLSRGNVLTL. In DNA form, the CDR3 reads TGTGCCAGCAGCTCGATGGGATTCGGGGTCTTAAGCAGAGGCAACGTCCTGACTCTC.

This clonotype was observed a handful of times. The chain couples TRBV13 to TRBJ2-3, with 14 positions matching TRBD2. This CDR3 has 17 residues. CDR1 and CDR2 (germline): PRHDT, FYEKMQ (reference sequence). V was pared by 5 bases and J by 1 base, with 5 bases of the junction left unmatched. The DNA for the CDR3 is TGTGCCAGCAGCGATCCGGGACTAGCGGGAGGCACAGATACGCAGTATTTT. Translating gives CASSDPGLAGGTDTQYF.

With respect to this clonotype: Because it lacks the conserved phenylalanine or tryptophan at the end, this CDR3 is likely a read error. This chain connects TRBV12-3 or TRBV12-4 to TRBJ1-1; D possibly corresponds to TRBD1 (5 bases). This CDR3 region has 15 residues. The V gene lost 6 bases and the J gene lost 4 bases, with 18 bases spanning the gap. CDR3 nucleotides: TGTGCCAGCAGCCCCCTGTTATCGGGGGGCACTGAAGCTTTCCTT. Translated, it gives CASSPLLSGGTEAFL.

This clonotype came up a few times. V gene TRBV19 combines with J gene TRBJ1-5; 11 bases align to TRBD1. This CDR3 region has 16 residues. J gave up 5 bases and V 7 bases, and 10 bases lay outside the gene matches. The V gene's germline CDR1 is LNHDA and CDR2 SQIVND (reference sequence). The CDR3 loop is CASNDPGQGAYQPQHF. The CDR3 DNA follows: TGTGCCAGTAATGATCCCGGACAGGGGGCTTATCAGCCCCAGCATTTT. Full variable domain (missing parts from reference TRBV19 and TRBJ1-5): DGGITQSPKYLFRKEGQNVTLSCEQNLNHDAMYWYRQDPGQGLRLIYYSQIVNDFQKGDIAEGYSVSREKKESFPLTVTSAQKNPTAFYLCASNDPGQGAYQPQHFGDGTRLSIL.